The 24 T cell receptor beta chains reported below all come from one sample, sequenced in a study of vaccination and CD4 T cells after COVID-19. The Oncomine TCR Beta short-read assay sequenced DNA from cultured CD4+ T cells. A single record per CDR3 protein comes from TCRdb applying MiXCR to the PCR reads. In the table there are approximately 7,000 distinct CDR3 sequences, about 25% of which are singletons. This sample's treatment: approximately 10-day PBMC culture with coronavirus spike peptide pools or control peptides (ViraFEST assay). Their target antigens are unknown. The sample in question was CD4+ T cells from blood, cultured in vitro, obtained after SARS-CoV-2 vaccination. The receptors derive from a human donor who had recovered from COVID-19.

This clonotype occurred a few times. V and J are TRBV4-1 and TRBJ2-5, with D possibly matching TRBD2 (6 bases). The CDR3 is 16 amino acids. V lost 4 bases, J lost 2 bases, and 17 bases lay in between. The germline V gene has CDR1 MGHRA and CDR2 YSYEKL. The CDR3 nucleotides are TGCGCCAGCAGCCCAACCCGCGGGGACCGACAAGAGACCCAGTACTTC. This codes for CASSPTRGDRQETQYF.

This clonotype is medium-sized in the sample. V usage is TRBV28 and J usage is TRBJ1-5; D is undetermined. Trimming removed 5 bases at V and 7 bases at J, with 12 bases between. Germline CDR1 reads MDHEN; CDR2 reads SYDVKM. The CDR3 runs 13 residues. CDR3 protein: CASSTGMRQPQHF. In nucleotides, the CDR3 is TGTGCCAGCAGTACGGGTATGAGGCAGCCCCAGCATTTT.

In its sample, this clonotype is medium-sized. The chain is built from TRBV20-1 and TRBJ2-5, with TRBD2 identical over 8 bases. The trim removed 0 bases at V and 4 bases at J, leaving 10 bases unmatched. This CDR3 is built from 16 residues. From germline, CDR1 is DFQATT and CDR2 SNEGSKA (reference sequence). The CDR3 nucleotides read TGCAGTGCTAGAGATCCCTCTAGCGGGTGGGTAGAGACCCAGTACTTC. Protein: CSARDPSSGWVETQYF.

This clonotype was detected only a few times. The chain is built from TRBV20-1 and TRBJ1-6, with D possibly TRBD1 on 5 matching bases. CDR3 size: 15 residues. Germline loops: CDR1 DFQATT, CDR2 SNEGSKA (reference sequence). V lost 1 base and J 8 bases, leaving 15 bases between the germline ends. The CDR3 loop reads CSARAQGGPYSPLHF. The DNA of the CDR3 is TGCAGTGCTAGAGCTCAGGGTGGTCCCTATTCACCCCTCCACTTT.

The chain couples TRBV27 to TRBJ1-5; D call uncertain. Trimming pared 3 bases from V and 2 bases from J, leaving 14 bases between. Germline CDR1 and CDR2: MNHEY and SMNVEV (reference sequence). The CDR3 length is 16 residues. CDR3 amino acids: CASSFRADKGNQPQHF. CDR3 nucleotide sequence: TGTGCCAGCAGTTTTCGCGCCGACAAAGGCAATCAGCCCCAGCATTTT.

The rearrangement uses TRBV20-1 and TRBJ2-7, with 8 bases that match TRBD2. Germline lookup yields CDR1 DFQATT and CDR2 SNEGSKA (reference sequence). The CDR3 is 14 amino acids. V lost 2 bases to trimming and J lost 0 bases; unmatched junction nucleotides: 3. The DNA for the CDR3 is TGCAGTGCTAGAAGTAGCGGGACCTCCTACGAGCAGTACTTC. Translating it yields CSARSSGTSYEQYF.

As to this clonotype: This may stem from a read error, because a much larger clone lies one nucleotide away. The chain combines TRBV15 with TRBJ2-3; D gene unclear. Germline CDR1 is LNHNV and CDR2 is YYDKDF (reference sequence). CDR3 size: 17 residues. The DNA for the CDR3 is TGTACCACCAGCAGAGAAAGGGCCAGGCCGTTCCCAGATACGCAGTATTTT. It specifies CTTSRERARPFPDTQYF.

This clonotype was picked up a small number of times. Here the CDR3 reads CASSSGLADYNEQFF. CDR3 sequence (DNA): TGTGCCAGCAGCTCGGGACTAGCGGACTACAATGAGCAGTTCTTC. The chain couples TRBV11-1 to TRBJ2-1, with TRBD2 matching 11 bases. With 4 bases clipped from V and 3 bases from J, the junction kept 2 bases outside the gene matches. Germline loops: CDR1 SGHAT, CDR2 FQDESV (reference sequence). The length of the CDR3 is 15 residues.

The J gene is TRBJ1-1, the V gene TRBV6-4; D unresolved. CDR1 MRHNA and CDR2 SNTAGT come from the germline V gene. The CDR3 length is 13 residues. Trimming cost V 3 bases and J 3 bases, with 8 bases left between them. Written as DNA, the CDR3 is TGTGCCAGCAGTGAACAGAGGGACACTGAAGCTTTCTTT. Residues: CASSEQRDTEAFF.

V usage is TRBV11-3 and J usage is TRBJ1-6; 11 nucleotides agree with TRBD1. Germline CDR1 is SGHNT and CDR2 is YENEEA. V lost 4 bases to trimming and J lost 11 bases; unmatched junction nucleotides: 4. CDR3 length: 14 amino acids. The CDR3, as DNA: TGTGCCAGCAGCTCCGGGACAGGGGGGCCACCCCTCCACTTT. The encoded protein is CASSSGTGGPPLHF.

The chain uses TRBV18 and TRBJ1-5, with TRBD1 matching 7 bases. Trimming removed 2 bases from V and 6 bases from J; junction bases left unmatched: 10. The CDR3 is 16 amino acids. CDR1 is KGHSH, CDR2 LQKENI, per germline. CDR3 sequence reads: CASSPFPRQGSQPQHF. The CDR3 DNA reads TGTGCCAGCTCACCATTCCCCCGACAGGGCTCTCAGCCCCAGCATTTT.

The chain couples TRBV6-1 to TRBJ1-5; D possibly corresponds to TRBD1 (5 bases). The germline V gene has CDR1 MNHNS and CDR2 SASEGT. CDR3 length equals 14 residues. V gave up 4 bases and J gave up 3 bases, with 10 bases separating them. CDR3 in DNA: TGTGCCAGCAGTGCCGGGACGTACAATCAGCCCCAGCATTTT. This codes for CASSAGTYNQPQHF.

This clonotype turned up a few times. This chain links TRBV6-5 with TRBJ1-2, with D maybe TRBD1 (6 bases). Looked up from germline, CDR1 is MNHEY and CDR2 is SVGAGI. The length of the CDR3 is 17 residues. V was pared by 2 bases and J by 0 bases, with 16 bases between. The CDR3 sequence is CASSYLGTSSTNYGYTF. In nucleotides, the CDR3 is TGTGCCAGCAGTTACCTCGGGACAAGCTCAACTAACTATGGCTACACCTTC.

The J gene is TRBJ2-3, the V gene TRBV19, with D perhaps assigned TRBD1 or TRBD2 (5 bases each). Trimming left V 5 bases short and J 6 bases short, with 21 bases between. The CDR3 covers 16 residues. The germline gives CDR1 LNHDA, CDR2 SQIVND (reference sequence). The CDR3, as DNA: TGTGCCAGTAGTCCCCCCGGCAGGGCCTGGGGGGATACGCAGTATTTT. Its protein is CASSPPGRAWGDTQYF.

In the case of this clonotype: Possible read error: a much larger clone is one base away. The J gene is TRBJ2-5, the V gene TRBV5-4; perhaps D is TRBD1 or TRBD2 (5 bases each). The CDR3 loop spans 18 amino acids. Germline assignment: CDR1 SGHNT and CDR2 YYREEE (reference sequence). This CDR3 is CASSFQTRGKGPLETRYF. The CDR3 DNA follows: TGTGCCAGCAGCTTTCAGACTCGGGGCAAGGGTCCTCTGGAGACCCGGTACTTC.

This clonotype was seen a handful of times. The chain employs TRBV12-3 or TRBV12-4 and TRBJ1-5; possibly TRBD1 for D (5 bases). Trimming pared 7 bases from V and 3 bases from J, leaving 19 bases between. The CDR3 runs 16 residues. CDR3 sequence: CASMTGRGRTNQPQHF. The CDR3 DNA sequence: TGTGCCAGCATGACGGGGCGGGGCAGGACCAATCAGCCCCAGCATTTT.

The chain employs TRBV7-2 and TRBJ2-3; 9 positions match TRBD2. This CDR3 has 15 amino acids. Germline V gene lookup returns CDR1 SGHTA and CDR2 FQGNSA. Losses at the gene ends were 5 bases for V and 5 bases for J; bases not matched to a gene: 8. DNA for the CDR3: TGTGCCAGCAGCCCCCGCGCGGGGGGGCGAGATACGCAGTATTTT. This translates into CASSPRAGGRDTQYF.

This clonotype was seen a handful of times. The rearrangement uses TRBV6-1 and TRBJ1-5; D gene unclear. There are 13 residues in the CDR3. V shed 4 bases and J shed 1 base, with 5 bases lying between them. Germline CDR1 MNHNS, CDR2 SASEGT. CDR3 DNA: TGTGCCAGCAGTGCAGTGAGCAATCAGCCCCAGCATTTT. Translation gives CASSAVSNQPQHF.

The table lists this clonotype with a few counts. V gene TRBV28 combines with J gene TRBJ2-7, with D possibly matching TRBD2 (6 bases). This CDR3 spans 13 amino acids. Looked up from germline, CDR1 is MDHEN and CDR2 is SYDVKM. With 5 bases removed from V and 4 bases from J, the gap between germline ends came to 12 bases. Here the CDR3 DNA reads TGTGCCAGCAGTGCACCGACTAGATACGAGCAGTACTTC. The encoded protein is CASSAPTRYEQYF.

The chain links TRBV20-1 to TRBJ1-1, with 8 bases that match TRBD1. The CDR3 spans 13 residues. J gave up 5 bases and V 3 bases, and 5 bases lay outside the gene matches. Germline values: CDR1 DFQATT, CDR2 SNEGSKA (reference sequence). The CDR3 sequence is CSARDRVGTEAFF. The CDR3 DNA is TGCAGTGCTAGGGACAGGGTGGGGACTGAAGCTTTCTTT.

The chain combines TRBV7-2 with TRBJ2-7; possibly TRBD1 or TRBD2 for D (6 bases each). V lost 5 bases and J lost 2, with 19 bases in between. The germline CDR1 and CDR2 sequences are SGHTA and FQGNSA. This CDR3 region has 16 residues. This chain's CDR3 is CASSHYWGAFAYEQYF. The CDR3 DNA reads as TGTGCCAGCAGCCATTACTGGGGGGCGTTCGCCTACGAGCAGTACTTC.

This clonotype appeared a few times. This chain connects TRBV20-1 to TRBJ1-2, with 8 bases matching TRBD1. Germline assignment: CDR1 DFQATT and CDR2 SNEGSKA (reference sequence). The CDR3 has 11 residues. CDR3 sequence: CNIDRGNGYTF. The CDR3 DNA reads as TGCAACATTGACAGGGGAAATGGCTACACCTTC.

The sample holds a few counts of this clonotype. This chain links TRBV7-8 with TRBJ1-1; D is unresolved. CDR1 is SGHVS and CDR2 is FQNEAQ in the germline V gene. CDR3 length: 13 residues. The V end lost 1 base, the J end lost 9 bases, and 12 bases lay between the germline ends. CDR3: CASSLEVPAKAFF. For the CDR3, the DNA is TGTGCCAGCAGCTTAGAAGTGCCCGCAAAAGCTTTCTTT.

J is TRBJ1-1 and V is TRBV27, with no clear D. The CDR3 is 14 amino acids. Germline V lookup: CDR1 MNHEY, CDR2 SMNVEV (reference sequence). V lost 4 bases and J lost 3, with 12 bases in between. The DNA of the CDR3 is TGTGCCAGCAGTTCCCCCTCGACCCACACTGAAGCTTTCTTT. Protein sequence: CASSSPSTHTEAFF.